This T cell receptor (beta chain) appears in the sequencing data of a study of shared clonotypes between healthy human individuals. Study-wide results and caveats: Only a few donors were included, so the genetic and exposure-history diversity represented was limited.

Original processing notes: Because ImmunoSEQ provided only junction sequences with no quality scores, the filtering differed. The method was immunoSEQ multiplex PCR; TCRdb's version includes in-frame clones alone and lacks a portion of them. D and trimming come from the DNA, and the V and J calls and clone size come from that table. Of hundreds of thousands of clones detected, about 91% appear once; the ten largest clones hold 20% to 25%. Turning to this clone: What it binds is not known.

CD8 cells classed as naive were CD45RO-negative and positively selected for CCR7, excluding terminally differentiated effector memory CD45RA+ cells. The receptor was isolated from a man aged 25-45 years in good health. The sequenced sample consisted of naive CD8+ T cells sorted from blood.

The CDR3 region has the DNA TGTGCCAGCAGCGTAAACCCACAGGGGTCCTACAATGAGCAGTTCTTC. Translation gives CASSVNPQGSYNEQFF. The chain employs TRBV13 and TRBJ2-1; 7 nucleotides align to TRBD1. Germline values: CDR1 PRHDT, CDR2 FYEKMQ (reference sequence). The CDR3 is 16 residues long. The J segment lost 1 base and the V segment lost 5 bases, leaving 8 bases of the junction unmatched.